This is a list of T cell receptor beta chains from one sample in a study of T cell repertoires in cytomegalovirus infection. From the reads, TCRdb called clonotypes with MiXCR, one entry per CDR3 protein. There are about 600,000 distinct CDR3 sequences in the sample; roughly a quarter occur only once, and 8% lies in the top ten. What was sequenced was CD8+ T cells from PBMCs. The receptors originated from a human donor in good health (CMV status not recorded). Some clones in this sample may be carry-over from other donors' samples. Both conserved end residues are part of each CDR3. Fields, in order: V gene, clone size, J gene, D gene, CDR3 DNA, CDR3 protein. The D gene is left open where the match is weak. Not all rows give a size; the values are once, few, many and, for expanded clones, a class.

V: TRBV4-2
size: many
J: TRBJ2-1
D: -
DNA: TGTGCCAGCAGCCAAGATTGGGACAACTACAATGAGCAGTTCTTC
CDR3: CASSQDWDNYNEQFF

V: TRBV20-1
size: few
J: TRBJ2-1
D: TRBD2
DNA: TGCAGTGCTAGAGATCCGTCTAGCGGAGACTACAATGAGCAGTTCTTC
CDR3: CSARDPSSGDYNEQFF

V: TRBV27
size: -
J: TRBJ1-1
D: -
DNA: TGTGCCAGCAGTTTATCTGGGGCCTTGAACACTGAAGCTTTCTTT
CDR3: CASSLSGALNTEAFF

V: TRBV7-6
size: many
J: TRBJ1-1
D: -
DNA: TGTGCCAGCAGCTTAGCTGCAGGGAGGAACACTGAAGCTTTCTTT
CDR3: CASSLAAGRNTEAFF

V: TRBV7-2
size: few
J: TRBJ2-5
D: TRBD1
DNA: TGTGCCAGCAGCTTAGTACTCAGGGGGAAAGAGACCCAGTACTTC
CDR3: CASSLVLRGKETQYF

V: TRBV12-3/TRBV12-4
size: few
J: TRBJ2-3
D: -
DNA: TGTGCCAGCAGTCCCGACTATGGAGAACAGGTTAGCACAGATACGCAGTATTTT
CDR3: CASSPDYGEQVSTDTQYF

V: TRBV19
size: many
J: TRBJ1-1
D: -
DNA: TGTGCCAGTAGACCCGGGGACGGCTCTTCGAGGTGGACTGAAGCTTTCTTT
CDR3: CASRPGDGSSRWTEAFF

V: TRBV6-5
size: -
J: TRBJ1-1
D: TRBD1
DNA: TGTGCCAGCAGTGGGACAGGGGTGTCAGGATGGATGTTT
CDR3: CASSGTGVSGWMF

V: TRBV4-1
size: few
J: TRBJ2-1
D: -
DNA: TGCGCCAGCAGCCAAGTTAATTCCAACAATGAGCAGTTCTTC
CDR3: CASSQVNSNNEQFF

V: TRBV6-5
size: few
J: TRBJ2-1
D: TRBD2
DNA: TGTGCCAGCAAGGCACTAGCGGGGGGCGCAGGGTTAGACGGCAATGAGCAGTTCTTC
CDR3: CASKALAGGAGLDGNEQFF

V: TRBV28
size: -
J: TRBJ1-1
D: -
DNA: TGTGCCAGCAGTTTCGCCAGGGAAGTCCCTGAAGCTTTCTTT
CDR3: CASSFAREVPEAFF

V: TRBV10-2
size: -
J: TRBJ1-1
D: -
DNA: TGCGCCAGCAGCCTCGGCAGGGAAGCCCTGAACACTGAAGCTTTCTTT
CDR3: CASSLGREALNTEAFF

V: TRBV7-9
size: -
J: TRBJ2-1
D: -
DNA: TGTGCCAGCAGCTGGCGGGTGGTAGGGGACAATGAGCAGTTCTTC
CDR3: CASSWRVVGDNEQFF

V: TRBV28
size: -
J: TRBJ1-5
D: -
DNA: TGTGCCAGCAGCCCGACCGGGACAAACCTTAGCAATCAGCCCCAGCATTTT
CDR3: CASSPTGTNLSNQPQHF

V: TRBV29-1
size: few
J: TRBJ2-1
D: -
DNA: TGCAGCGTTGGGGGGCCAGCCTACAATGAGCAGTTCTTC
CDR3: CSVGGPAYNEQFF

V: TRBV6-2/TRBV6-3
size: -
J: TRBJ2-7
D: -
DNA: TGTGCCAGCAGTTTGGATGTGGTGGGGCAGTACTTC
CDR3: CASSLDVVGQYF

V: TRBV6-6
size: -
J: TRBJ2-3
D: -
DNA: TGTGCCAGCACCCCCCGGAGGGGCTCTCGCACAGATACGCAGTATTTT
CDR3: CASTPRRGSRTDTQYF

V: TRBV18
size: -
J: TRBJ1-3
D: TRBD1
DNA: TGTGCCAGCTCACCCAGCGGTTGGCAGGGGGCTAAGGGCCCCTCTGGGAACACCATATATTTT
CDR3: CASSPSGWQGAKGPSGNTIYF

V: TRBV7-4
size: -
J: TRBJ2-3
D: -
DNA: TGTGCCAGCAGCACCGTCTCGGCGGTGTCGGTGGATACGCAGTATTTT
CDR3: CASSTVSAVSVDTQYF

V: TRBV7-9
size: few
J: TRBJ1-1
D: -
DNA: TGTGCCAGCCAAGAAGCGAACACTGAAGCTTTCTTT
CDR3: CASQEANTEAFF

V: TRBV7-8
size: many
J: TRBJ2-1
D: -
DNA: TGTGCCAGCAGCTCCTCACCTAGGGATGAGCAGTTCTTC
CDR3: CASSSSPRDEQFF

V: TRBV29-1
size: few
J: TRBJ2-3
D: TRBD2
DNA: TGCAGCGTTGAAATAATCGGACTAGCGAACCTACCGTTTTTT
CDR3: CSVEIIGLANLPFF

V: TRBV15
size: -
J: TRBJ2-1
D: -
DNA: TGTGCCACCAGCACCGGGGGCGGCTACAATGAGCAGTTCTTC
CDR3: CATSTGGGYNEQFF

V: TRBV5-1
size: once
J: TRBJ2-4
D: -
DNA: TGCGCCAGCGGCCTCGGGAAAGGAGTCAAAAACATTCAGTACTTC
CDR3: CASGLGKGVKNIQYF

V: TRBV20-1
size: -
J: TRBJ1-4
D: -
DNA: TGCAGTGCTAGACCAGCACCGGGACTTATTAATGAAAAACTGTTTTTT
CDR3: CSARPAPGLINEKLFF

V: TRBV10-3
size: few
J: TRBJ1-6
D: -
DNA: TGTGCCATCAGTGGGCTCCTAGGGGAGATGAATTCACCCCTCCACTTT
CDR3: CAISGLLGEMNSPLHF

V: TRBV5-1
size: few
J: TRBJ2-7
D: -
DNA: TGCGCCAGCAGCGAGTCCGGGAGCTCCTACGAGCAGTACTTC
CDR3: CASSESGSSYEQYF

V: TRBV2
size: -
J: TRBJ1-5
D: -
DNA: TGTGCCAGCAGTGTGACCCACTCCGGGACCGAGTTGGGTCAGCCCCAGCATTTT
CDR3: CASSVTHSGTELGQPQHF

V: TRBV5-1
size: -
J: TRBJ2-5
D: TRBD2
DNA: TGCGCCAGCAGTCAGACTAGCGGGGGGGAGGAAGAGACCCAGTACTTC
CDR3: CASSQTSGGEEETQYF

V: TRBV7-9
size: -
J: TRBJ2-5
D: TRBD1
DNA: TGTGCCAGCAGCTCCGGGGACAGGGACCAAGAGACCCAGTACTTC
CDR3: CASSSGDRDQETQYF

V: TRBV14
size: -
J: TRBJ1-1
D: -
DNA: TGTGCCAGCAGCCAGCAAGCGATGGGGGCGTACACTGAAGCTTTCTTT
CDR3: CASSQQAMGAYTEAFF

V: TRBV6-6
size: -
J: TRBJ2-7
D: TRBD1
DNA: TGTGCCAGCAGTGGACAGGGGGGAAGCGAGCAGTACTTC
CDR3: CASSGQGGSEQYF

V: TRBV7-8
size: many
J: TRBJ2-5
D: TRBD1
DNA: TGTGCCAGCAGCCCACGACAGGGGCGCGGGCAAGAGACCCAGTACTTC
CDR3: CASSPRQGRGQETQYF

V: TRBV20-1
size: few
J: TRBJ2-1
D: -
DNA: TGCAGTGCGAGGACCAGGGACTCCTACAATGAGCAGTTCTTC
CDR3: CSARTRDSYNEQFF

V: TRBV7-6
size: -
J: TRBJ1-1
D: TRBD1
DNA: TGTGCCCTATCGCGACAGGGAACGTGGAACACTGAAGCTTTCTTT
CDR3: CALSRQGTWNTEAFF

V: TRBV7-9
size: -
J: TRBJ2-1
D: TRBD2
DNA: TGTGCCAGCAGCTCCCCCGGGGGGGCCGGGTATGAGCAGTTCTTC
CDR3: CASSSPGGAGYEQFF

V: TRBV6-2/TRBV6-3
size: -
J: TRBJ1-1
D: -
DNA: TGTGCCAGCAGTGGACGGACGAACACTGAAGCTTTCTTT
CDR3: CASSGRTNTEAFF

V: TRBV6-6
size: many
J: TRBJ2-3
D: TRBD2
DNA: TGTGCCAGCAGTTACGCGGGGGGAGGGGCAGATACGCAGTATTTT
CDR3: CASSYAGGGADTQYF

V: TRBV7-6
size: many
J: TRBJ2-2
D: -
DNA: TGTGCCAGCAGCTTAGATGGAGGGGAGCTGTTTTTT
CDR3: CASSLDGGELFF

V: TRBV6-5
size: -
J: TRBJ2-1
D: TRBD1
DNA: TGTGCCAGCAGTTACGCACAGGGGGCTGGTGAGCAGTTCTTC
CDR3: CASSYAQGAGEQFF

V: TRBV12-3/TRBV12-4
size: few
J: TRBJ2-1
D: -
DNA: TGTGCCAGCAGTTTCTCGGGGTTCTCATCCTACAATGAGCAGTTCTTC
CDR3: CASSFSGFSSYNEQFF